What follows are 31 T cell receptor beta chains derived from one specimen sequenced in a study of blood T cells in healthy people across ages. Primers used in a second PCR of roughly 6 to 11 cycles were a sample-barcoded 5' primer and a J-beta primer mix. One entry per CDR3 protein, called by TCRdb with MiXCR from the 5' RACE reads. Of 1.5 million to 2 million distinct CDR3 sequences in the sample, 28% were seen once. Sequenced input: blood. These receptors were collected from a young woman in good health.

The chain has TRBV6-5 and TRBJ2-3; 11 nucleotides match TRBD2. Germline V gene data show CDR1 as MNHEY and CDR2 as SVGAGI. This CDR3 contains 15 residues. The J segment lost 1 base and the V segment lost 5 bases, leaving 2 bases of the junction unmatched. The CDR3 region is CASSRSGGGTDTQYF. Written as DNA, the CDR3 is TGTGCCAGCAGTCGTAGCGGGGGGGGCACAGATACGCAGTATTTT.

This CDR3 is CASSQVGSGSRNEQFF. DNA for the CDR3: TGTGCCAGCAGCCAGGTTGGGAGCGGGAGTCGGAATGAGCAGTTCTTC. The rearrangement uses TRBV3-1 and TRBJ2-1; the match to TRBD2 covers 8 bases. Trimming took 3 bases from V and 7 from J; bases not matched to a gene: 11. This CDR3 spans 16 amino acids. Germline CDR1 and CDR2: LGHDT and YNNKEL (reference sequence).

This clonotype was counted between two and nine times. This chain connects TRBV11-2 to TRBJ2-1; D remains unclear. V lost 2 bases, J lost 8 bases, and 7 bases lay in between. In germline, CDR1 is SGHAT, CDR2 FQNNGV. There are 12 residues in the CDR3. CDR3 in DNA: TGTGCCAGCAGCTTATCATTCCATGAGCAGTTCTTC. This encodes CASSLSFHEQFF. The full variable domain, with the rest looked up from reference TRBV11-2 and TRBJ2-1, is EAGVAQSPRYKIIEKRQSVAFWCNPISGHATLYWYQQILGQGPKLLIQFQNNGVVDDSQLPKDRFSAERLKGVDSTLKIQPAKLEDSAVYLCASSLSFHEQFFGPGTRLTVL.

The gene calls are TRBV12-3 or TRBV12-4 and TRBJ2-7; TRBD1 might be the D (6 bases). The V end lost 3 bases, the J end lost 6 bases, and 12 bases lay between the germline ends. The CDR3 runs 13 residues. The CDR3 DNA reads TGTGCCAGCAGTTTGGGGACACCGAGCGAGCAGTACTTC. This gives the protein CASSLGTPSEQYF.

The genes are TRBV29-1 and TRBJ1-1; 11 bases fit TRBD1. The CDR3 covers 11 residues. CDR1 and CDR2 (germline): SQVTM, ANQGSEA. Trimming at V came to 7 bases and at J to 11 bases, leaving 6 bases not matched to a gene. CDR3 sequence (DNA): TGCAGCGCGGGGACAGGGGGAACGGCTTTCTTT. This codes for CSAGTGGTAFF.

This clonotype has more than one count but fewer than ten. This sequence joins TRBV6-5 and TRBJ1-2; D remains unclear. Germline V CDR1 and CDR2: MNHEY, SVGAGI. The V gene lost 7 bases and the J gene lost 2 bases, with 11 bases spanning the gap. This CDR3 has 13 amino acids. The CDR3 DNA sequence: TGTGCCAGCACCCGAACATGGAACTATGGCTACACCTTC. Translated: CASTRTWNYGYTF.

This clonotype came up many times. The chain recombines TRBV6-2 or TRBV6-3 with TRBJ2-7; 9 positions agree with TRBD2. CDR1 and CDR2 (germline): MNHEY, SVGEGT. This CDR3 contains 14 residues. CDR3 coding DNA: TGTCCCGCCGGGACTAGCCTCAACTCCTACGAGCAGTACTTC. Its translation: CPAGTSLNSYEQYF.

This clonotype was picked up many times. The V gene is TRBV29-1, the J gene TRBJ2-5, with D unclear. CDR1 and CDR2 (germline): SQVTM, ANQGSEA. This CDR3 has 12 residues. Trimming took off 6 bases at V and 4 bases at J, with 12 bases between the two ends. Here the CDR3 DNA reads TGCAGCGTATACTCCGAAGGAGAGACCCAGTACTTC. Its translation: CSVYSEGETQYF. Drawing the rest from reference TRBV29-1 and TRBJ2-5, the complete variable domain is SAVISQKPSRDICQRGTSLTIQCQVDSQVTMMFWYRQQPGQSLTLIATANQGSEATYESGFVIDKFPISRPNLTFSTLTVSNMSPEDSSIYLCSVYSEGETQYFGPGTRLLVL.

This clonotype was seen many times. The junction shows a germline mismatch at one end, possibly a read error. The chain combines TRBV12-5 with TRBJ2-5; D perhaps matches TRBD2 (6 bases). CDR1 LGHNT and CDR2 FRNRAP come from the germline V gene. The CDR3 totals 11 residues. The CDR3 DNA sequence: TGCGCCAGCGGGCTTCGAGAGACCCAGTACTTC. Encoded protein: CASGLRETQYF.

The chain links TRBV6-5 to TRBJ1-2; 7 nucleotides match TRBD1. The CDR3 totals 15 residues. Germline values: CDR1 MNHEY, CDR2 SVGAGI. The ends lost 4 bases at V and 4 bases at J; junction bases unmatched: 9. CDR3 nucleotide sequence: TGTGCCAGCAGTTTATCCGGGACAGCTTCCTATGGCTACACCTTC. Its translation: CASSLSGTASYGYTF.

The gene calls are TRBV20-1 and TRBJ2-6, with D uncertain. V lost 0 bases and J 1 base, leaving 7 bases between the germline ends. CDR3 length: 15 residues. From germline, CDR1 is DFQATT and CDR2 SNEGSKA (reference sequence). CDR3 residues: CSARDVDSGANVLTF. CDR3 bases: TGCAGTGCTAGAGATGTGGATTCTGGGGCCAACGTCCTGACTTTC.

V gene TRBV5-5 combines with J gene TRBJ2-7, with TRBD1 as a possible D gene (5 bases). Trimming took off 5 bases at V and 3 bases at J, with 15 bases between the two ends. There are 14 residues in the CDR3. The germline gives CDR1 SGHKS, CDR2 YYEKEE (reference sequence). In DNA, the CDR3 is TGTGCCAGCAGAAAAACAGGTGGAAACTACGAGCAGTACTTC. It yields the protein CASRKTGGNYEQYF.

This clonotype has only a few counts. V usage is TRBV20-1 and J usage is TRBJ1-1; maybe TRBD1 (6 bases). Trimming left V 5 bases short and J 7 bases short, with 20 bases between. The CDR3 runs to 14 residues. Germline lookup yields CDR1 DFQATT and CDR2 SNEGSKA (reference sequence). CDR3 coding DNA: TGCAGTGCTTCTGTCACAGTGCCCAGGGGTGAAGCTTTCTTT. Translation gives CSASVTVPRGEAFF.

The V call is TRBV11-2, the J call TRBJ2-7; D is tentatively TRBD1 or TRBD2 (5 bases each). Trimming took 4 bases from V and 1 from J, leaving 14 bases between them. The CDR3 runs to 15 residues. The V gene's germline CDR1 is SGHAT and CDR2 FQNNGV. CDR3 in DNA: TGTGCCAGCAGCTCGGGACGTCCACCTTCCTACGAGCAGTACTTC. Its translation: CASSSGRPPSYEQYF.

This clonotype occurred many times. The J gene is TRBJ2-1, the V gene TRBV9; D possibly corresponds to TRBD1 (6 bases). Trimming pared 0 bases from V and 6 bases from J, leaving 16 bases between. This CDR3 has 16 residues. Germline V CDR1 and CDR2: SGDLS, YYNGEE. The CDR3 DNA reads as TGTGCCAGCAGCGTAGAATTAGGCAGGGGTCTCAATGAGCAGTTCTTC. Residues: CASSVELGRGLNEQFF.

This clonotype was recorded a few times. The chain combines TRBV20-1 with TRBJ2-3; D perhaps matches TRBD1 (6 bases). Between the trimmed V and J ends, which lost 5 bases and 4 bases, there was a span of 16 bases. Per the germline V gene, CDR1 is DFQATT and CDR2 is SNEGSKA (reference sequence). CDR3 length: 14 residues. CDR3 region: CSARSDRSADTQYF. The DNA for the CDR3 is TGCAGTGCTCGATCGGACAGAAGCGCAGATACGCAGTATTTT.

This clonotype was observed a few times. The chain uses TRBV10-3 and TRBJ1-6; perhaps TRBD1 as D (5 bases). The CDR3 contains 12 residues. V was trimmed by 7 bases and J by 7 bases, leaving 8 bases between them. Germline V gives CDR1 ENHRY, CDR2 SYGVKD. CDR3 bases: TGTGCCATCAAAAGACAGAATTCACCCCTCCACTTT. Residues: CAIKRQNSPLHF.

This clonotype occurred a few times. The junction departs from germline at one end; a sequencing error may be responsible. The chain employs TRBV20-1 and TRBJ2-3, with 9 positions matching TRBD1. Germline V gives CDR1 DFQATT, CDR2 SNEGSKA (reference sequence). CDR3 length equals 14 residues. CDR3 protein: CNAPRDRVTDTQYF. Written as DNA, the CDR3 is TGCAATGCTCCTCGGGACAGGGTGACAGATACGCAGTATTTT.

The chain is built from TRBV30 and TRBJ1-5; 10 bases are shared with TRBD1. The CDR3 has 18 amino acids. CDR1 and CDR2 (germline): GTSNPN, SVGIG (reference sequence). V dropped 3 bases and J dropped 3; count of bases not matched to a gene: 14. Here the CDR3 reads CAWSPGDRGRRINQPQHF. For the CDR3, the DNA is TGTGCCTGGAGCCCCGGCGACAGGGGGCGACGGATCAATCAGCCCCAGCATTTT.

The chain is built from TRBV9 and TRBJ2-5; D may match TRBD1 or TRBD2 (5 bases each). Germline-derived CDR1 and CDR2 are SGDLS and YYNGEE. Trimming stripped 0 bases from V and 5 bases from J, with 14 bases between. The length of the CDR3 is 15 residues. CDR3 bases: TGTGCCAGCAGCGTAGGGTCCTGGGGGACGGAGACCCAGTACTTC. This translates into CASSVGSWGTETQYF.

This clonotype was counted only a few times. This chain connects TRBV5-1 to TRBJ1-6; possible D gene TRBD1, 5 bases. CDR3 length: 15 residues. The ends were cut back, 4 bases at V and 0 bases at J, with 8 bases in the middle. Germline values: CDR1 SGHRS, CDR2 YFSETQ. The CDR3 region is CASSQGSSYNSPLHF. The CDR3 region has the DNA TGCGCCAGCAGCCAGGGAAGCTCCTATAATTCACCCCTCCACTTT.

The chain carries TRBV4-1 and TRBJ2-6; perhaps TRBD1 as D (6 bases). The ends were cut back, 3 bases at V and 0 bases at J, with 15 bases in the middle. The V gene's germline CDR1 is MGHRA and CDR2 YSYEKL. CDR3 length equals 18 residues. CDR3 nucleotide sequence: TGCGCCAGCAGCCATGAATGGGACATCTACTCTGGGGCCAACGTCCTGACTTTC. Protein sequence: CASSHEWDIYSGANVLTF.

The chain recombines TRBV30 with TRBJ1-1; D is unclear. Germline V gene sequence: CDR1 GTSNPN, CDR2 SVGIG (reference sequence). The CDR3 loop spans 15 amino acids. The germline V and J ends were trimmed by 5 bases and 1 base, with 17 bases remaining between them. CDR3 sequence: CAWRASGIWNTEAFF. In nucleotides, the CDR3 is TGTGCCTGGCGGGCCTCAGGAATATGGAACACTGAAGCTTTCTTT.

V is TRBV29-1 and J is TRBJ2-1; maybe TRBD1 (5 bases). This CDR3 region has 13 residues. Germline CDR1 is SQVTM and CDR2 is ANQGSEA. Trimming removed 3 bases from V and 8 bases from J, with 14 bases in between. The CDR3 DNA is TGCAGCGTTGAGGTACAGGTAGACTATGAGCAGTTCTTC. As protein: CSVEVQVDYEQFF.

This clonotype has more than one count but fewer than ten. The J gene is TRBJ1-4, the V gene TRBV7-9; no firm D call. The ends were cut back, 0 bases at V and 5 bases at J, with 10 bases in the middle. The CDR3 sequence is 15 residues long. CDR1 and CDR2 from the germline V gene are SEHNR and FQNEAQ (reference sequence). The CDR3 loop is CASSLARMLNEKLFF. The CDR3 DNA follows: TGTGCCAGCAGCTTAGCCCGTATGTTAAATGAAAAACTGTTTTTT.

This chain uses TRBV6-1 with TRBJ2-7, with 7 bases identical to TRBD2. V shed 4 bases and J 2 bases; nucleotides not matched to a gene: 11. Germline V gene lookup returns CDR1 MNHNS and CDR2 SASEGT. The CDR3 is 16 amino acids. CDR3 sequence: CASSARTRMSTYEQYF. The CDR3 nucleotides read TGTGCCAGCAGTGCTCGGACTAGGATGAGTACCTACGAGCAGTACTTC.

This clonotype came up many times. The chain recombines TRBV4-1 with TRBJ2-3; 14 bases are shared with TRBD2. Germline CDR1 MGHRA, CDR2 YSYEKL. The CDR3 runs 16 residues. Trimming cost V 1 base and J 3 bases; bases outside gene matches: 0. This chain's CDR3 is CASSQGLAGGTDTQYF. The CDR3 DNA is TGCGCCAGCAGCCAAGGACTAGCGGGGGGGACAGATACGCAGTATTTT.

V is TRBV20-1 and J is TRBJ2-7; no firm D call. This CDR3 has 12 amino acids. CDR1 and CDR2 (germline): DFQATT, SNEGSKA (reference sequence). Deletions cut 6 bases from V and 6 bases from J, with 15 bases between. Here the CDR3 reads CSAKGITPEQYF. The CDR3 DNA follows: TGCAGTGCCAAGGGCATCACCCCCGAGCAGTACTTC.

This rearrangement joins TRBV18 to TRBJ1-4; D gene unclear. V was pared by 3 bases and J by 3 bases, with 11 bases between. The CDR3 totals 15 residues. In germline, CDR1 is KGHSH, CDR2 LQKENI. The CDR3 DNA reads TGTGCCAGCTCACCGTCTACAGAAGCTAATGAAAAACTGTTTTTT. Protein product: CASSPSTEANEKLFF.

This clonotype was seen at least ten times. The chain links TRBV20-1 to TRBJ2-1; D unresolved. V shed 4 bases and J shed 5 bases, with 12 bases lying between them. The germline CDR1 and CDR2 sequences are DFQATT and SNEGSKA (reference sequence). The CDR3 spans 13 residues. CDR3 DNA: TGCAGTGCTATAGGTAGTGGGGACAATGAGCAGTTCTTC. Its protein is CSAIGSGDNEQFF.

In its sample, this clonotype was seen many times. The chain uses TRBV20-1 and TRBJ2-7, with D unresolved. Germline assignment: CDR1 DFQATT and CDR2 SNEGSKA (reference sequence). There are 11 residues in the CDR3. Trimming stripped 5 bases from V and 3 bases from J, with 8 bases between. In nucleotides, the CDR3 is TGCAGTGCTTTTCTAGGCTACGAGCAGTACTTC. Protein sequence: CSAFLGYEQYF.